Detailed here is one T cell receptor (beta chain). Time point in this sample: newly diagnosed GD, antithyroid drugs for less than 3 months. PBMCs were the source of the RNA used for TCR sequencing. The source of the sample is a study of regulatory T cells in long-lasting Graves disease. The ends lost 5 bases at V and 0 bases at J; junction bases unmatched: 12. The V gene's germline CDR1 is DFQATT and CDR2 SNEGSKA (reference sequence). The CDR3 totals 17 residues. Construction of the TCR beta libraries employed iRepertoire HTBI primers in conjunction with Arm-PCR of CDR3 regions. TCRdb re-derived calls from the multiplex PCR reads in MiXCR, one entry per CDR3 protein. The sample consists of approximately 560,000 distinct CDR3 sequences, around 16% of them appearing once. These data were also reused for a study on T cells in Graves' hyperthyroidism and ophthalmopathy.

This sequence joins TRBV20-1 and TRBJ1-5, with 8 bases lining up with TRBD1. Sequences were derived from peripheral blood mononuclear cells (PBMCs), sampled at new diagnosis, from a patient treated with antithyroid drugs. This TCR derives from a young man with Graves disease. The CDR3: CSAQGARGVYSNQPQHF. The CDR3 DNA is TGCAGTGCTCAGGGGGCCAGGGGGGTTTATAGCAATCAGCCCCAGCATTTT.